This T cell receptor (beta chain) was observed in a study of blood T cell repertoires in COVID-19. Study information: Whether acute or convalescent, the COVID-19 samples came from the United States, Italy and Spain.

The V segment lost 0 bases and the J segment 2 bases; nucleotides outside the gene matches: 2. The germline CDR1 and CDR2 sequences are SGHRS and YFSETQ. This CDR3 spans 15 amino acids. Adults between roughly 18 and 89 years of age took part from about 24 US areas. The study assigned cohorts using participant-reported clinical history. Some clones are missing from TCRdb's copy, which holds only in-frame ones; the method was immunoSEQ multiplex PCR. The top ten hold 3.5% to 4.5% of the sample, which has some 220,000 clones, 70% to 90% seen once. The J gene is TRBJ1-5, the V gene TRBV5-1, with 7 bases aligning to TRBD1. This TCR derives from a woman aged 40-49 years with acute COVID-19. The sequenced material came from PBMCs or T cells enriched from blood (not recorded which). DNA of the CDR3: TGCGCCAGCAGCTTGGGGACAGGAGGCAATCAGCCCCAGCATTTT. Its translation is CASSLGTGGNQPQHF.